A selection of T cell receptor beta chains follows, all from one sample in a study of OX40 agonist ivuxolimab in advanced cancers. TCRdb keeps only in-frame clones here, not all; method: immunoSEQ multiplex PCR. There are roughly 58,000 clones in the sample; approximately 93% occur only once, and roughly 18% lies in the top ten. Sequenced material: CD4+ or CD8+ T cells sorted from blood, taken in a trial of the OX40 agonist ivuxolimab. The receptors here all came from an adult with an advanced solid tumor such as melanoma, head and neck, liver or kidney cancer. CDR3s include the opening cysteine and the closing phenylalanine or tryptophan. Each record gives: D gene, J gene, clone size, V gene, CDR3 protein, CDR3 DNA. A D gene is named only where the DNA matches it firmly. Some rows mark clone size as missing; the rest say once, few, many or name a class of expanded clone.

d_call: -
j_call: TRBJ2-7
clone_size: -
v_call: TRBV4-1
cdr3_aa: CASSQARQGTYEQYF
cdr3_nt: TGCGCCAGCAGCCAAGCGAGGCAGGGAACCTACGAGCAGTACTTC

d_call: -
j_call: TRBJ1-5
clone_size: -
v_call: TRBV5-6
cdr3_aa: CASSLLAYSNQPQHF
cdr3_nt: TGTGCCAGCAGCTTGTTGGCTTATAGCAATCAGCCCCAGCATTTT

d_call: TRBD1
j_call: TRBJ1-5
clone_size: -
v_call: TRBV19
cdr3_aa: CASSIGTGASNQPQHF
cdr3_nt: TGTGCCAGTAGTATCGGGACAGGGGCGAGCAATCAGCCCCAGCATTTT

d_call: -
j_call: TRBJ2-7
clone_size: -
v_call: TRBV10-2
cdr3_aa: CASSEFDNYEQYF
cdr3_nt: TGCGCCAGCAGTGAGTTTGATAACTACGAGCAGTACTTC

d_call: TRBD1
j_call: TRBJ2-1
clone_size: -
v_call: TRBV9
cdr3_aa: CASSGTGGHEQFF
cdr3_nt: TGTGCCAGCAGCGGGACAGGGGGACATGAGCAGTTCTTC

d_call: TRBD1
j_call: TRBJ1-2
clone_size: -
v_call: TRBV10-3
cdr3_aa: CAISETHRGPNYGYTF
cdr3_nt: TGTGCCATCAGTGAGACCCACAGGGGCCCTAACTATGGCTACACCTTC

d_call: TRBD2
j_call: TRBJ2-7
clone_size: -
v_call: TRBV9
cdr3_aa: CASSPSSGVYEQYF
cdr3_nt: TGTGCCAGCAGTCCATCTAGCGGGGTCTACGAGCAGTACTTC

d_call: TRBD2
j_call: TRBJ2-3
clone_size: -
v_call: TRBV4-3
cdr3_aa: CASSQGPFGAGLSTDTQYF
cdr3_nt: TGCGCCAGCAGCCAAGGTCCCTTCGGAGCGGGACTTAGCACAGATACGCAGTATTTT

d_call: -
j_call: TRBJ1-5
clone_size: once
v_call: TRBV27
cdr3_aa: CASSPIGGNQPQHF
cdr3_nt: TGTGCCAGCAGTCCGATAGGGGGGAATCAGCCCCAGCATTTT

d_call: -
j_call: TRBJ2-5
clone_size: -
v_call: TRBV10-3
cdr3_aa: CAISESIYEETQYF
cdr3_nt: TGTGCCATCAGTGAGTCGATCTACGAAGAGACCCAGTACTTC

d_call: TRBD2
j_call: TRBJ2-2
clone_size: -
v_call: TRBV5-6
cdr3_aa: CASSLARAGAGELFF
cdr3_nt: TGTGCCAGCAGCTTGGCCCGAGCGGGAGCCGGGGAGCTGTTTTTT

d_call: -
j_call: TRBJ2-3
clone_size: -
v_call: TRBV27
cdr3_aa: CASSLRGSDTQYF
cdr3_nt: TGTGCCAGCAGTTTAAGGGGGTCAGATACGCAGTATTTT

d_call: -
j_call: TRBJ2-7
clone_size: -
v_call: TRBV4-3
cdr3_aa: CASSQFPSSSYEQYF
cdr3_nt: TGCGCCAGCAGCCAATTCCCCTCGAGCTCCTACGAGCAGTACTTC

d_call: -
j_call: TRBJ2-7
clone_size: -
v_call: TRBV6-1
cdr3_aa: CASSDRWVLDFSYEQYF
cdr3_nt: TGTGCCAGCAGTGATCGTTGGGTGTTGGATTTCTCCTACGAGCAGTACTTC

d_call: -
j_call: TRBJ1-4
clone_size: once
v_call: TRBV10-2
cdr3_aa: CASSDFGQGNEKLFF
cdr3_nt: TGCGCCAGCAGTGATTTTGGGCAGGGGAATGAAAAACTGTTTTTT

d_call: -
j_call: TRBJ1-5
clone_size: -
v_call: TRBV27
cdr3_aa: CASSLSGYQPQHF
cdr3_nt: TGTGCCAGCAGTTTATCAGGTTATCAGCCCCAGCATTTT

d_call: -
j_call: TRBJ1-2
clone_size: -
v_call: TRBV6-1
cdr3_aa: CASSEVAGSNYGYTF
cdr3_nt: TGTGCCAGCAGTGAAGTCGCAGGTTCTAACTATGGCTACACCTTC

d_call: -
j_call: TRBJ1-1
clone_size: once
v_call: TRBV7-6
cdr3_aa: CASSPGIATEAFF
cdr3_nt: TGTGCCAGCAGCCCAGGGATAGCCACTGAAGCTTTCTTT

d_call: -
j_call: TRBJ2-7
clone_size: -
v_call: TRBV21-1
cdr3_aa: CASSPEGPLYEQYF
cdr3_nt: TGTGCCAGCAGCCCTGAGGGACCCCTCTACGAGCAGTACTTC

d_call: TRBD1
j_call: TRBJ1-2
clone_size: -
v_call: TRBV27
cdr3_aa: CASSFQAGGYGYTF
cdr3_nt: TGTGCCAGCAGTTTTCAGGCAGGGGGCTATGGCTACACCTTC

d_call: TRBD2
j_call: TRBJ2-1
clone_size: once
v_call: TRBV5-1
cdr3_aa: CASSFFPTSGSYNEQFF
cdr3_nt: TGCGCCAGCAGCTTTTTCCCAACTAGCGGCTCCTACAATGAGCAGTTCTTC

d_call: -
j_call: TRBJ1-1
clone_size: -
v_call: TRBV2
cdr3_aa: CASSEARTLTTEAFF
cdr3_nt: TGTGCCAGCAGTGAAGCGCGAACCCTGACCACTGAAGCTTTCTTT

d_call: -
j_call: TRBJ2-7
clone_size: -
v_call: TRBV30
cdr3_aa: CAWGQPYEQYF
cdr3_nt: TGTGCCTGGGGACAGCCTTACGAGCAGTACTTC

d_call: -
j_call: TRBJ2-2
clone_size: -
v_call: TRBV5-1
cdr3_aa: CASSLNTGELFF
cdr3_nt: TGCGCCAGCAGCTTGAACACCGGGGAGCTGTTTTTT

d_call: TRBD1
j_call: TRBJ2-1
clone_size: -
v_call: TRBV19
cdr3_aa: CASSISGQVYNEQFF
cdr3_nt: TGTGCCAGTAGTATTTCGGGACAGGTTTACAATGAGCAGTTCTTC

d_call: TRBD1
j_call: TRBJ2-2
clone_size: -
v_call: TRBV7-9
cdr3_aa: CASSGRQGLNTGELFF
cdr3_nt: TGTGCCAGCAGCGGCCGACAGGGATTGAACACCGGGGAGCTGTTTTTT

d_call: -
j_call: TRBJ1-5
clone_size: -
v_call: TRBV18
cdr3_aa: CASSPGGNQPQHF
cdr3_nt: TGTGCCAGCTCCCCTGGGGGCAATCAGCCCCAGCATTTT

d_call: -
j_call: TRBJ2-1
clone_size: -
v_call: TRBV7-6
cdr3_aa: CASSLARSSYNEQFF
cdr3_nt: TGTGCCAGCAGCTTAGCTAGGAGCTCCTACAATGAGCAGTTCTTC